This T cell receptor beta chain was recorded in a study of radiation and T cells in renal cell carcinoma. Study in general: Nephrectomy followed 15 Gy stereotactic body radiation by 4 weeks.

Time point meaning: baseline pretreatment blood. Noted treatment: 15 Gy SBRT to primary tumor, nephrectomy 4 weeks later. Only in-frame clones appear in the TCRdb table, and some are missing; sequencing was by immunoSEQ multiplex PCR. The sample lists about 91,000 clones, 65% to 85% occurring once. V lost 4 bases to trimming and J lost 5 bases; unmatched junction nucleotides: 14. The germline V gene encodes CDR1 LNHDA and CDR2 SQIVND (reference sequence). The CDR3 spans 17 residues. The sequence was collected from a man aged 55 to 70 with renal cell carcinoma. Material: blood, obtained from a patient whose treatment included radiotherapy and nephrectomy. The rearrangement links TRBV19 to TRBJ2-1, with TRBD2 matching 7 bases. The DNA of the CDR3 is TGTGCCAGTAGTACGGTCCCAGCGGGAAGATTTGACAATGAGCAGTTCTTC. Its protein product is CASSTVPAGRFDNEQFF.